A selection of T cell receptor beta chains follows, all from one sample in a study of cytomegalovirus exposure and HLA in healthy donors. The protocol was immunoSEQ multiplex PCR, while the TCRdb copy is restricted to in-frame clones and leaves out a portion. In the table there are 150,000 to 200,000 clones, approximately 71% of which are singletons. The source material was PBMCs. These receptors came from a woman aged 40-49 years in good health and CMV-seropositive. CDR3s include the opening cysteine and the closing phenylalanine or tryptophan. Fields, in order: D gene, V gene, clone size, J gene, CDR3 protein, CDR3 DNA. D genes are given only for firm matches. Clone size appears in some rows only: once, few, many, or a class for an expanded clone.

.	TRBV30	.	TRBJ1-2	CAWTYRRAYGYTF	TGTGCCTGGACTTACCGCAGGGCCTATGGCTACACCTTC
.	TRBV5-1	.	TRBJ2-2	CASSFFSTLNTGELFF	TGCGCCAGCAGCTTTTTCTCGACACTCAACACCGGGGAGCTGTTTTTT
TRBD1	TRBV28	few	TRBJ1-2	CASSSRGDRGYGYTF	TGTGCCAGCAGTTCGAGAGGGGACAGGGGGTATGGCTACACCTTC
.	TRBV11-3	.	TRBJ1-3	CASSLGPGDGNTIYF	TGTGCCAGCAGCTTAGGTCCGGGTGACGGAAACACCATATATTTT
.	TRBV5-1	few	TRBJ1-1	CASSHGNTEAFF	TGCGCCAGCAGCCACGGGAACACTGAAGCTTTCTTT
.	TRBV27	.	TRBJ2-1	CASRVRPYNEQFF	TGTGCCAGCAGAGTGAGGCCCTACAATGAGCAGTTCTTC
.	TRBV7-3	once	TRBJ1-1	CASSLQGVVNTEAFF	TGTGCCAGCAGCTTACAAGGGGTGGTGAACACTGAAGCTTTCTTT
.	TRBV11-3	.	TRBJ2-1	CASSTKRALYNEQFF	TGTGCCAGCAGCACCAAGCGGGCCCTATACAATGAGCAGTTCTTC
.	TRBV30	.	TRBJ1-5	CAWNWGENQPQHF	TGTGCCTGGAATTGGGGGGAAAATCAGCCCCAGCATTTT
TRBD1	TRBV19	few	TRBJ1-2	CASSPRTGYSDGGYTF	TGTGCCAGTAGTCCCAGGACAGGGTATTCCGATGGCGGCTACACCTTC
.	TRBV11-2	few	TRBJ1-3	CASSLVSTYSGNTIYF	TGTGCCAGCAGCTTAGTGAGCACTTACTCTGGAAACACCATATATTTT
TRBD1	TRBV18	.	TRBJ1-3	CASSLYDTGASGNTIYF	TGTGCCAGCTCACTCTATGATACAGGGGCTTCTGGAAACACCATATATTTT
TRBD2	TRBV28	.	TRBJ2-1	CASSRRGGPGQFF	TGTGCCAGCAGTCGCCGGGGAGGGCCTGGGCAGTTCTTC
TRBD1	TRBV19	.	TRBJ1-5	CASRPQGVISNQPQHF	TGTGCCAGTAGGCCTCAGGGGGTAATTAGCAATCAGCCCCAGCATTTT
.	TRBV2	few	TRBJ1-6	CASRKAQVNNSPLHF	TGTGCCAGCAGGAAGGCCCAGGTGAATAATTCACCCCTCCACTTT
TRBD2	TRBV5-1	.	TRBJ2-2	CASSLGTSGTRAGELFF	TGCGCCAGCAGCTTGGGGACTAGCGGGACACGTGCCGGGGAGCTGTTTTTT
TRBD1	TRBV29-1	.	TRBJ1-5	CSVGQGDQPQHF	TGCAGCGTGGGACAGGGCGATCAGCCCCAGCATTTT
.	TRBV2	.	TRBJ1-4	CASTEPPLNEKLFF	TGTGCCAGTACGGAGCCACCCCTTAATGAAAAACTGTTTTTT
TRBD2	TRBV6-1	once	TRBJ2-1	CASVGAGSYNEQFF	TGTGCCAGCGTCGGAGCGGGAAGCTACAATGAGCAGTTCTTC
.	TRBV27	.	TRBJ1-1	CASRGRGKNTEAFF	TGTGCCAGCAGGGGCAGGGGCAAGAACACTGAAGCTTTCTTT
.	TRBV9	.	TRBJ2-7	CASSVGDTVSYEQYF	TGTGCCAGCAGCGTAGGGGACACTGTCTCCTACGAGCAGTACTTC
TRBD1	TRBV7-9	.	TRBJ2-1	CASSQRENRGSYNEQFF	TGTGCCAGCAGCCAAAGAGAAAACAGGGGGTCCTACAATGAGCAGTTCTTC
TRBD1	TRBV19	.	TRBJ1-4	CASSPGTGAYEKLFF	TGTGCCAGTAGTCCTGGGACAGGGGCCTATGAAAAACTGTTTTTT
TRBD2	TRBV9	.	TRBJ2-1	CASSVATSGRNYNEQFF	TGTGCCAGCAGCGTAGCGACTAGCGGGAGGAACTACAATGAGCAGTTCTTC
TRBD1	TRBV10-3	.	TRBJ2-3	CAIGQGDTDTQYF	TGTGCCATCGGACAGGGCGACACAGATACGCAGTATTTT
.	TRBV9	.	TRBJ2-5	CASSVGPQETQYF	TGTGCCAGCAGCGTAGGGCCCCAAGAGACCCAGTACTTC
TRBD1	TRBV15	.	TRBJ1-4	CATSTHRGSNEKLFF	TGTGCCACCAGCACACACAGGGGATCTAATGAAAAACTGTTTTTT
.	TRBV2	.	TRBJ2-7	CASSGTGDLEQYF	TGTGCCAGCAGTGGCACAGGAGATCTTGAGCAGTACTTC
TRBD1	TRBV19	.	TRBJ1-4	CASRKDRVATNEKLFF	TGTGCCAGTAGAAAAGACAGGGTTGCGACTAATGAAAAACTGTTTTTT
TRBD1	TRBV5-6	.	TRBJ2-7	CASSFGQGDEQYF	TGTGCCAGCAGCTTTGGGCAGGGGGACGAGCAGTACTTC
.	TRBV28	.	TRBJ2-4	CASSSWTLNSNIQYF	TGTGCCAGCAGTTCTTGGACACTAAACTCAAACATTCAGTACTTC
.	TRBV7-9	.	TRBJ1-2	CASSPNTGPSGTF	TGTGCCAGCAGCCCGAATACCGGGCCTTCGGGAACCTTC
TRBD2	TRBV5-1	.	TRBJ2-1	CASSGYSGGSYNEQFF	TGCGCCAGCAGCGGATATAGCGGGGGCTCCTACAATGAGCAGTTCTTC
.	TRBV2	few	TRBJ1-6	CASSEVLGLNSPLHF	TGTGCCAGCAGTGAAGTTCTGGGCCTCAATTCACCCCTCCACTTT
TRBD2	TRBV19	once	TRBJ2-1	CASTPLAGEGYEQFF	TGTGCCAGTACCCCCCTAGCGGGAGAGGGGTATGAGCAGTTCTTC
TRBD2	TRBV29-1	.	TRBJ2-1	CSVAPSGSYNEQFF	TGCAGCGTTGCGCCTAGCGGTTCCTACAATGAGCAGTTCTTC
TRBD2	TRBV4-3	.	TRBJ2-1	CASSQDLSGRSVEQFF	TGCGCCAGCAGCCAAGATCTTAGCGGGAGGTCTGTTGAGCAGTTCTTC
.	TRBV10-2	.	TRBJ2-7	CASSVRSGPYEQYF	TGCGCCAGCAGTGTCAGAAGCGGTCCGTACGAGCAGTACTTC
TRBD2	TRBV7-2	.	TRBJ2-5	CASSTNSGNTRETQYF	TGTGCCAGCAGCACCAATAGCGGGAATACACGAGAGACCCAGTACTTC
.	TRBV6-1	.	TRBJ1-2	CASSEANRTPRGYTF	TGTGCCAGCAGTGAAGCTAACCGGACACCCCGGGGCTACACCTTC
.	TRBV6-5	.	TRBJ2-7	CASSSGSYEQYF	TGTGCCAGCAGTAGCGGCTCCTACGAGCAGTACTTC
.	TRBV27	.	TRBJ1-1	CASSLRAGIMNTEAFF	TGTGCCAGCAGTTTACGAGCAGGGATCATGAACACTGAAGCTTTCTTT
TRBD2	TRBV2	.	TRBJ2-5	CASGRLAGGQETQYF	TGTGCCAGCGGCAGACTAGCGGGAGGTCAAGAGACCCAGTACTTC
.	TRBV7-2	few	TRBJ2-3	CASSGLASTDTQYF	TGTGCCAGCAGTGGATTAGCTAGCACAGATACGCAGTATTTT
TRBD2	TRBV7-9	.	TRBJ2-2	CSSSPGLAGAYTGELFF	TGTTCCAGCAGCCCCGGACTAGCGGGAGCGTACACCGGGGAGCTGTTTTTT
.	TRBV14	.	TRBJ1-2	CASSQDVRIGGYTF	TGTGCCAGCAGCCAAGATGTCAGGATTGGTGGCTACACCTTC
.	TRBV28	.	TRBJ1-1	CASSFSGNTEAFF	TGTGCCAGCAGTTTTTCCGGGAATACTGAAGCTTTCTTT
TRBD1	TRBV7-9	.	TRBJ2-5	CASSRQGSNQETQYF	TGTGCCAGCAGCCGACAGGGTTCGAACCAAGAGACCCAGTACTTC
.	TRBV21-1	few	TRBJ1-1	CASPTGHPHEAFF	TGTGCCAGCCCGACAGGTCACCCGCATGAAGCTTTCTTT